Shown below are 7 T cell receptor beta chains from a single sample sequenced in a study of blood T cell repertoires in COVID-19 (dated by TCRdb to about 2020). Library generation was performed with the immunoSEQ multiplex PCR assay. TCRdb stores this immuneACCESS table with in-frame sequences only. Part of the clones is absent; in the studies checked, under half of the shortfall reflects unresolved V genes, and no reason is known for the rest. The sample records about 160,000 clones, approximately 82% of which are singletons. The ten biggest clones cover approximately 21% of the sample. Sequenced: peripheral blood. All receptors come from a woman at least 80 years old with acute or convalescent COVID-19.

This chain connects TRBV5-1 to TRBJ1-2, with 7 bases that match TRBD1. The CDR3 has 11 residues. The V gene end was trimmed by 10 bases and the J gene end by 8 bases; junction bases not matched to a gene: 8. The germline gives CDR1 SGHRS, CDR2 YFSETQ. The CDR3 DNA is TGCGCCCCTGACAGGGCGGCCGGCTACACCTTC. Translating gives CAPDRAAGYTF. Variable domain in full (rest from reference TRBV5-1 and TRBJ1-2): KAGVTQTPRYLIKTRGQQVTLSCSPISGHRSVSWYQQTPGQGLQFLFEYFSETQRNKGNFPGRFSGRQFSNSRSEMNVSTLELGDSALYLCAPDRAAGYTFGSGTRLTVV.

In this sample, this clone turned up a few times. The V call is TRBV19, the J call TRBJ1-2, with a weak D call TRBD1 (5 bases). Germline CDR1 is LNHDA and CDR2 is SQIVND (reference sequence). V was trimmed by 7 bases and J by 4 bases, leaving 19 bases between them. This CDR3 region has 15 residues. This chain's CDR3 is CASNGAAGHSYGYTF. DNA of the CDR3: TGTGCCAGTAACGGTGCGGCTGGACATTCCTATGGCTACACCTTC.

This clone was seen once. J is TRBJ2-3 and V is TRBV3-1 (or the pseudogene TRBV3-2); 9 positions agree with TRBD2. Trimming took 1 base from V and 5 from J; bases not matched to a gene: 7. CDR1 is LGHDT and CDR2 is YNNKEL in the germline V gene (reference sequence). This CDR3 spans 16 amino acids. The CDR3 DNA is TGTGCCAGCAGCCAAGGTCGCGGGAGGGCAGGAGATACGCAGTATTTT. Translating gives CASSQGRGRAGDTQYF.

The gene calls are TRBV9 and TRBJ2-7; 7 positions agree with TRBD1. Germline V gene sequence: CDR1 SGDLS, CDR2 YYNGEE. This CDR3 comprises 15 residues. Germline trimming cut 3 bases from V and 0 bases from J; bases unmatched to any gene: 6. The CDR3 is CASSARQGNSYEQYF. For the CDR3, the DNA is TGTGCCAGCAGCGCGCGACAGGGTAACTCCTACGAGCAGTACTTC. Filled out from reference TRBV9 and TRBJ2-7, the complete variable domain reads DSGVTQTPKHLITATGQRVTLRCSPRSGDLSVYWYQQSLDQGLQFLIQYYNGEERAKGNILERFSAQQFPDLHSELNLSSLELGDSALYFCASSARQGNSYEQYFGPGTRLTVT.

The genes are TRBV18 and TRBJ2-7, with 8 bases identical to TRBD1. This CDR3 spans 15 amino acids. Trimming took 2 bases from V and 2 from J; bases not matched to a gene: 5. Germline CDR1 KGHSH, CDR2 LQKENI. As DNA, the CDR3 is TGTGCCAGCTCACCAGAAGACAGGGGTCCCTACGAGCAGTACTTC. It translates to CASSPEDRGPYEQYF.

V gene TRBV27 combines with J gene TRBJ1-4, with D maybe TRBD1 (5 bases). CDR1 and CDR2 (germline): MNHEY, SMNVEV (reference sequence). V was shortened by 6 bases and J by 4 bases, with 15 bases between the two germline ends. This CDR3 comprises 15 residues. The CDR3 coding sequence is TGTGCCAGCAGACCCTTCGGGGGAGGTAATGAAAAACTGTTTTTT. The encoded protein is CASRPFGGGNEKLFF.

This clone was seen just once. This rearrangement joins TRBV25-1 to TRBJ1-6; no firm D call. Germline V gives CDR1 MGHDK, CDR2 SYGVNS. V was shortened by 1 base and J by 5 bases, with 15 bases between the two germline ends. This CDR3 is built from 17 residues. CDR3 sequence reads: CASSEFMRDTDNSPLHF. The CDR3 DNA reads as TGTGCCAGCAGTGAATTCATGCGGGATACGGATAATTCACCCCTCCACTTT.